These T cell receptor beta chains were read from a single sample in a study of T-cell reconstitution after alpha-beta-depleted transplantation in children. One entry per CDR3 protein results from TCRdb running MiXCR on the PCR reads. The sample contains about 600,000 distinct CDR3 sequences, 10% to 15% of which appear only once. Material: PBMCs, mostly from graft donor cells, obtained 360 days after TCRalphabeta/CD19-depleted stem cell transplant. These receptors were obtained from a male patient aged 10-17 years who had a stem cell transplant for acute myeloid leukemia, so the T cells may come from the graft donor. Each CDR3 is given with its conserved first and last residue. The D gene is left open where the match is weak. The size of a clone is reported for some rows only, either as once, few or many, or as a class for expanded clones.

J: TRBJ2-7; V: TRBV14; size: many; D: NA; DNA: TGTGCCAGCAGCCCTAGCCGAAGCTTCTACGAGCAGTACTTC; CDR3: CASSPSRSFYEQYF
J: TRBJ2-2; V: TRBV13; size: NA; D: NA; DNA: TGTGCCAGCAGCTCAACCACGAACACCGGGGAGCTGTTTTTT; CDR3: CASSSTTNTGELFF
J: TRBJ2-2; V: TRBV7-3; size: few; D: NA; DNA: TGTGCCAGCAGCTTAAAGCCGGCCGGGGGTGCGGGAAACACCGGGGAGCTGTTTTTT; CDR3: CASSLKPAGGAGNTGELFF
J: TRBJ2-1; V: TRBV14; size: NA; D: TRBD2; DNA: TGTGCCAGCAGCCTTACTCCGGGACTAGCGGGAGTCCCCTCCTACAATGAGCAGTTCTTC; CDR3: CASSLTPGLAGVPSYNEQFF
J: TRBJ2-7; V: TRBV7-2; size: few; D: TRBD2; DNA: TGTGCCAGCAGCTTAGCTAGCGGGTTTTACGAGCAGTACTTC; CDR3: CASSLASGFYEQYF
J: TRBJ2-1; V: TRBV12-3/TRBV12-4; size: few; D: TRBD2; DNA: TGTGCCAGCAGAACCGGGACTAGAGTCTACGATGAGCAGTTCTTC; CDR3: CASRTGTRVYDEQFF
J: TRBJ1-2; V: TRBV7-9; size: few; D: NA; DNA: TGTGCCAGCAGCAACAGGTCCCCCCTGTTCTTTGGCTACACCTTC; CDR3: CASSNRSPLFFGYTF
J: TRBJ2-1; V: TRBV28; size: NA; D: NA; DNA: TGTGCCAGCAGCCCGCTAGGACTGTACAATGAGCAGTTCTTC; CDR3: CASSPLGLYNEQFF
J: TRBJ1-2; V: TRBV7-9; size: NA; D: NA; DNA: TGTGCCAGCAGCTCCCGAGATGTTATGGGGGATGGCTACACCTTC; CDR3: CASSSRDVMGDGYTF
J: TRBJ2-1; V: TRBV11-2; size: NA; D: NA; DNA: TGTGCCAGCAGCTATGACCTCTCCGGCGGGTTTCCGACCTACAATGAGCAGTTCTTC; CDR3: CASSYDLSGGFPTYNEQFF
J: TRBJ2-7; V: TRBV4-3; size: few; D: TRBD2; DNA: TGCGCCAGCAGCCAAGACGACCTAGCGGGAGCGGCGCGGGAGCAGTACTTC; CDR3: CASSQDDLAGAAREQYF
J: TRBJ2-5; V: TRBV29-1; size: few; D: TRBD1; DNA: TGCAGCGTCGCCGGCTCCGGAGAAGGGGACAGGGTAGACAACCAGTACTTC; CDR3: CSVAGSGEGDRVDNQYF
J: TRBJ2-3; V: TRBV4-2; size: few; D: NA; DNA: TGTGCCAGCAGCCAAGATCGAGACGGGGGAAGCACAGATACGCAGTATTTT; CDR3: CASSQDRDGGSTDTQYF
J: TRBJ1-5; V: TRBV7-8; size: few; D: TRBD1; DNA: TGTGCCAGCAGCTTAGATCTTGGCAGGGGGCAGAATCAGCCCCAGCATTTT; CDR3: CASSLDLGRGQNQPQHF
J: TRBJ2-5; V: TRBV20-1; size: few; D: NA; DNA: TGCAGTGCGAAGCACCAAGAGACCCAGTACTTC; CDR3: CSAKHQETQYF
J: TRBJ2-7; V: TRBV28; size: few; D: TRBD2; DNA: TGTGCCAGCAGGGGACTGAAAACCGGGACTAGCGGGAGGAGGGAGCAGTACTTC; CDR3: CASRGLKTGTSGRREQYF
J: TRBJ2-7; V: TRBV5-1; size: few; D: TRBD2; DNA: TGCGCCAGCAGCCCGGGACACCTAGCGGGAGGGCTCTACGAGCAGTACTTC; CDR3: CASSPGHLAGGLYEQYF
J: TRBJ1-1; V: TRBV29-1; size: few; D: TRBD1; DNA: TGCAGCGTGGACACAGGGGGCCTTGGCACTGAAGCTTTCTTT; CDR3: CSVDTGGLGTEAFF
J: TRBJ2-5; V: TRBV20-1; size: NA; D: NA; DNA: TGCAGTGCCCTAGGCGGGTCTCAAGAGACCCAGTACTTC; CDR3: CSALGGSQETQYF
J: TRBJ2-5; V: TRBV5-1; size: few; D: NA; DNA: TGCGCCAGCAGCTCCCTCATGGAGACCCAGTACTTC; CDR3: CASSSLMETQYF
J: TRBJ2-2; V: TRBV20-1; size: few; D: TRBD2; DNA: TGCAGTCCTCGGACTAGTGTCACCGGGGAGCTGTTTTTT; CDR3: CSPRTSVTGELFF
J: TRBJ2-7; V: TRBV6-5; size: many; D: NA; DNA: TGTGCCAGCAGCGGGAGCCATCGAGGGGAGCAGTACTTC; CDR3: CASSGSHRGEQYF
J: TRBJ1-2; V: TRBV24-1; size: NA; D: NA; DNA: TGTGCCACCAGTGATCGACAGGAAGGCTACACCTTC; CDR3: CATSDRQEGYTF
J: TRBJ2-1; V: TRBV6-1; size: NA; D: TRBD2; DNA: TGTGCCAGCAGTCGGGGACTAGCGGACAATGAGCAGTTCTTC; CDR3: CASSRGLADNEQFF
J: TRBJ2-7; V: TRBV12-3/TRBV12-4; size: NA; D: NA; DNA: TGTGCCAGCAGCTTGCCTTTCGCGGGCCCAAACGAGCAGTACTTC; CDR3: CASSLPFAGPNEQYF
J: TRBJ2-1; V: TRBV7-6; size: NA; D: TRBD2; DNA: TGTGCCAGCAGCTTAGATGGGAGGGATTACAATGAGCAGTTCTTC; CDR3: CASSLDGRDYNEQFF
J: TRBJ2-2; V: TRBV7-9; size: many; D: TRBD2; DNA: TGTGCCAGCAGCTTAACGAGGGAGGGTCCCGGGGAGCTGTTTTTT; CDR3: CASSLTREGPGELFF
J: TRBJ2-5; V: TRBV28; size: NA; D: NA; DNA: TGTGCCAGCAGTTCCGACAGCATACAAGAGACCCAGTACTTC; CDR3: CASSSDSIQETQYF
J: TRBJ2-1; V: TRBV5-1; size: NA; D: TRBD1; DNA: TGCGCCAGCAGCCCCCCGGGACAGAACAATGAGCAGTTCTTC; CDR3: CASSPPGQNNEQFF
J: TRBJ2-3; V: TRBV7-8; size: many; D: NA; DNA: TGTGCCAGCAGCATAAGTGGGCCAGATACGCAGTATTTT; CDR3: CASSISGPDTQYF
J: TRBJ2-7; V: TRBV11-1; size: few; D: NA; DNA: TGTGCCAGCAGCACAACTCAGGATTTTTACGAGCAGTACTTC; CDR3: CASSTTQDFYEQYF
J: TRBJ1-4; V: TRBV2; size: few; D: TRBD1; DNA: TGTGCCAGCAGGATATCGCGGACAGGGGATGGTGAAAAACTGTTTTTT; CDR3: CASRISRTGDGEKLFF
J: TRBJ2-5; V: TRBV24-1; size: NA; D: TRBD1; DNA: TGTGCCACCAGTGATCAACAGGGGTGGCAAGAGACCCAGTACTTC; CDR3: CATSDQQGWQETQYF